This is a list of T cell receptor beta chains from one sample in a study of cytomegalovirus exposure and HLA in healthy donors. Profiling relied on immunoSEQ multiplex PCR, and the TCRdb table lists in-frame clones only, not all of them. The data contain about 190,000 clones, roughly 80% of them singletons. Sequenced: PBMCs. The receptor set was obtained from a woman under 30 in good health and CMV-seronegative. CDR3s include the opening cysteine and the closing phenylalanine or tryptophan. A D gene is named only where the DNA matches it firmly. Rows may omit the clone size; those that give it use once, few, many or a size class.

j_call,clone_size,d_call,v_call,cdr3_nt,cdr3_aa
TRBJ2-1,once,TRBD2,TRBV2,TGTGCCAGCAGTGACGTAGCGGGAGGGCCCGGGCTCAATGAGCAGTTCTTC,CASSDVAGGPGLNEQFF
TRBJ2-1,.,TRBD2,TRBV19,TGTGCCAGTAGTATAGGCCACGGGACTAGCGGAAACAATGAGCAGTTCTTC,CASSIGHGTSGNNEQFF
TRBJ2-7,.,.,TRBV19,TGTGCCAGTATGGAGGACAGTAATGCCTACGAGCAGTACTTC,CASMEDSNAYEQYF
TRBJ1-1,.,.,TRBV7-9,TGTGCCAGCAGCTCCTCAATACTTACAGGGAACACTGAAGCTTTCTTT,CASSSSILTGNTEAFF
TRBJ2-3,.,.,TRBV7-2,TGTGCCAGCACCGTGGGGGGAAGCACAGATACGCAGTATTTT,CASTVGGSTDTQYF
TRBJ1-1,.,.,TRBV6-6,TGTGCCAGCAGTTACCGGACATTGAACACTGAAGCTTTCTTT,CASSYRTLNTEAFF
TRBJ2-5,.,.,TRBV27,TGTGCCAGCAGTTTAAGACAGACCCAAGAGACCCAGTACTTC,CASSLRQTQETQYF
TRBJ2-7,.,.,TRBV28,TGTGCCAGCAGTTTTACTCCAAGCTCCTACGAGCAGTACTTC,CASSFTPSSYEQYF
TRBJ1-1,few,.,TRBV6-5,TGTGCCATCCGGACAGATTTGAACACTGAAGCTTTCTTT,CAIRTDLNTEAFF
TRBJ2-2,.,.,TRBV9,TGTGCCAGCAGCAGTATACCCATAGAAAGGGGGAACACCGGGGAGCTGTTTTTT,CASSSIPIERGNTGELFF
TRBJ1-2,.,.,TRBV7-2,TGTGCCAGCAGCTTATTTAGAATTAGGGCACGGGAAGAAAGTGGCTACACCTTC,CASSLFRIRAREESGYTF
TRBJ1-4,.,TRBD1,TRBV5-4,TGTGCCAGCAGCTTGACAGGGGGCTCGGCAACTAATGAAAAACTGTTTTTT,CASSLTGGSATNEKLFF
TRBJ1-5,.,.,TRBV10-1,TGCGCCAGCAGTGGGCCGGGACAACCAGATCAGCCCCAGCATTTT,CASSGPGQPDQPQHF
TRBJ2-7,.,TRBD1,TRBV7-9,TGTTCCAGCAGTGTTCCGGGACAGGGCAACGAGCAGTACTTC,CSSSVPGQGNEQYF
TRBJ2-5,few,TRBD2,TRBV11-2,TGTGCCAGCAGCTGGGAACTAGCGGGAGGTGGGGAGACCCAGTACTTC,CASSWELAGGGETQYF
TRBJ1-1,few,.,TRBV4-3,TGCGCCAGCAGCCAAGAAAAAGAGTTCCCGGGGACTGAAGCTTTCTTT,CASSQEKEFPGTEAFF
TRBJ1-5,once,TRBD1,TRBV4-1,TGCGCCAGCAGCCAAGATCCTGGGACAGTACCCCTTAGCAATCAGCCCCAGCATTTT,CASSQDPGTVPLSNQPQHF
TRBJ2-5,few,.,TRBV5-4,TGTGCCAGCAGCTTGCTGGAGACCCAGTACTTC,CASSLLETQYF
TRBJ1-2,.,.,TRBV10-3,TGTGCCATCAGTGAGCCCGCCCCCCTCTACGGCTACACCTTC,CAISEPAPLYGYTF
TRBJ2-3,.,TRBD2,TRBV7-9,TGTGCCAGCAGCTTAAAGCTAGCGGGAGCGAAAGATACGCAGTATTTT,CASSLKLAGAKDTQYF
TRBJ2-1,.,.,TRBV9,TGTGCCAGCGCGAGTAGCGGAGTCAATGAGCAGTTCTTC,CASASSGVNEQFF
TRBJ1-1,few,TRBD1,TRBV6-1,TGTGCCAGCAGTACTAGACAGGGGTCGCGCACTGAAGCTTTCTTT,CASSTRQGSRTEAFF
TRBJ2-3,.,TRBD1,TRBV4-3,TGCGCCAGCAGCCAATCTAGGGACAGGTTCACAGATACGCAGTATTTT,CASSQSRDRFTDTQYF
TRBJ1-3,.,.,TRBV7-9,TGTGCCAGCAGCTCTAAGCGTGGGGCCCTCTCTGGAAACACCATATATTTT,CASSSKRGALSGNTIYF
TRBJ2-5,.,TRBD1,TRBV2,TGTGCCAGTCTCGGACAGGCCTGGGAGACCCAGTACTTC,CASLGQAWETQYF
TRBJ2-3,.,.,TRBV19,TGTGCCAGTAGTCGACAGGCCCCCGATACGCAGTATTTT,CASSRQAPDTQYF
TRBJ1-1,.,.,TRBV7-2,TGTGCCAGCAGAGGGGGACGCACCATGAACACTGAAGCTTTCTTT,CASRGGRTMNTEAFF
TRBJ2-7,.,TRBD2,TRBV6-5,TGTGCCAGCAGTTACCAGGGACTAGCGGGAGGATACGAGCAGTACTTC,CASSYQGLAGGYEQYF
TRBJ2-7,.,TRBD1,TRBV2,TGTGCCAGCGCCGGGACAGGGGACTACGAGCAGTACTTC,CASAGTGDYEQYF
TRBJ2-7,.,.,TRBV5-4,TGTGCCAGCAGCTTGGCCAAGGGGTCCGAGCAGTACTTC,CASSLAKGSEQYF
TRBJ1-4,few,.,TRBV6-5,TGTGCCAGCAAGTGGGGGAGGGCGGCTAATGAAAAACTGTTTTTT,CASKWGRAANEKLFF
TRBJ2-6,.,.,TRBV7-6,TGTGCCAGCAGCTTGGCACCTGCTGGGGCCAACGTCCTGACTTTC,CASSLAPAGANVLTF
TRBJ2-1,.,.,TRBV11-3,TGTGCCAGCAGCTCCTTGCGCCATGAGCAGTTCTTC,CASSSLRHEQFF
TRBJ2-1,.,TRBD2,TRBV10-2,TGCGCCAGCAGTGAGTCGACTAGCGGGAGGCAGTTCTTC,CASSESTSGRQFF
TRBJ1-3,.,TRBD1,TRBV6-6,TGTGCCAGCAGGCAGACAGGGGCTGGAAACACCATATATTTT,CASRQTGAGNTIYF
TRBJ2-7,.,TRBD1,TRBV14,TGTGCCAGCAGCCAAGACCCGACAGGGGGCTTTGACGAGCAGTACTTC,CASSQDPTGGFDEQYF
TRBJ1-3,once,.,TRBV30,TGTGCCTGGAGTCCGGTCGGCAGGCACTTCTCTGGAAACACCATATATTTT,CAWSPVGRHFSGNTIYF
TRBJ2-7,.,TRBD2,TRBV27,TGTGCCAGCAGTTTAGAGCGGGGAACAACCTACGAGCAGTACTTC,CASSLERGTTYEQYF
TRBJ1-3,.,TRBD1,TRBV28,TGTGCCAGCAGTCCGCCGACAGGGTATGGAAACACCATATATTTT,CASSPPTGYGNTIYF